These 30 T cell receptor beta chains were all obtained from the same sample, sequenced in a study of T cells in Graves' hyperthyroidism and ophthalmopathy (dated 2019 in TCRdb). The library was produced with multiplex PCR. Sequencing took place on an Illumina HiSeq 2000. The TCR beta CDR3 regions were amplified from the RNA transcripts. A first-round RT-PCR of the TCR CDR3 used the HTBI primer set with the Qiagen OneStep RT-PCR kit. TCRdb passed the public sequencing reads through fastp at Q25 and MiXCR, retaining productive beta sequences. Duplicate CDR3 protein sequences are folded into a single record with the most common DNA and genes. This sample lists about 400,000 distinct CDR3 sequences; approximately 15% were detected once. The top ten constitute approximately 14% of the sample. Sequenced input: blood. Receptors originate from a woman aged 18-35 years with Graves' hyperthyroidism.

The chain is built from TRBV9 and TRBJ2-1, with TRBD2 identical over 10 bases. CDR3 size: 16 residues. With V trimmed by 3 bases and J by 5 bases, 8 bases remained unmatched. The germline V gene encodes CDR1 SGDLS and CDR2 YYNGEE. The CDR3 loop reads CASSATSSGGNNEQFF. The CDR3 DNA reads as TGTGCCAGCAGCGCGACGTCTAGCGGGGGCAACAATGAGCAGTTCTTC.

The rearrangement links TRBV20-1 to TRBJ1-5; no clear D gene. The CDR3 spans 14 residues. CDR1 is DFQATT and CDR2 is SNEGSKA in the germline V gene (reference sequence). V lost 5 bases to trimming and J lost 9 bases, with 20 bases between them. The CDR3 nucleotides read TGCAGTGCTGGGCGGTTGGGGAGGATAGGGCCCCAGCATTTT. Translated, it gives CSAGRLGRIGPQHF.

This sequence joins TRBV7-9 and TRBJ1-4; D not resolved. CDR3 size: 18 residues. Trimming pared 5 bases from V and 0 bases from J, leaving 19 bases between. Germline loops: CDR1 SEHNR, CDR2 FQNEAQ (reference sequence). The CDR3 nucleotides read TGTGCCAGCAGCCCGGTTCGTGTTGGGATCCCAACTAATGAAAAACTGTTTTTT. As protein: CASSPVRVGIPTNEKLFF.

This clonotype was seen more than once but under ten times. The genes are TRBV6-1 and TRBJ1-2; TRBD1 is a possible D gene (5 bases). V dropped 8 bases and J dropped 2 bases, with 24 bases sitting between them. Germline CDR1 is MNHNS and CDR2 is SASEGT. This CDR3 has 17 amino acids. CDR3 residues: CASSISTGEIGNYGYTF. The CDR3 DNA is TGTGCCAGCTCAATCTCTACGGGGGAAATAGGAAACTATGGCTACACCTTC.

The V gene is TRBV14, the J gene TRBJ1-2; weak D call: TRBD1 (6 bases). V lost 3 bases and J 7 bases, leaving 21 bases between the germline ends. The CDR3 is 16 amino acids. Germline assignment: CDR1 SGHDN and CDR2 FVKESK. The CDR3 bases are TGTGCCAGCAGCCATACTGCGGGACACTCAATTAGTGGCTACACCTTC. This encodes CASSHTAGHSISGYTF.

This clonotype occurred a few times. The chain recombines TRBV10-2 with TRBJ2-7; perhaps TRBD2 as D (5 bases). Trimming removed 4 bases from V and 7 bases from J, with 17 bases in between. Germline V gene lookup returns CDR1 WSHSY and CDR2 SAAADI. This CDR3 spans 14 amino acids. The CDR3 DNA is TGCGCCAGCAGTGTGCTAGCCAGGTCGGAAGAGCAGTACTTC. It codes for CASSVLARSEEQYF.

This clonotype was seen at least ten times. The V call is TRBV7-2, the J call TRBJ1-5; no reliable D call. Germline V gene sequence: CDR1 SGHTA, CDR2 FQGNSA. CDR3 length equals 14 residues. Trimming pared 1 base from V and 3 bases from J, leaving 7 bases between. The CDR3 spells CASSLGANNQPQHF. The CDR3 region has the DNA TGTGCCAGCAGCTTAGGAGCAAACAATCAGCCCCAGCATTTT.

The chain uses TRBV3-1 and TRBJ2-2, with D perhaps matching TRBD1 (6 bases). V was cut by 1 base and J by 5 bases, with 14 bases left in between. The CDR3 has 16 amino acids. Germline V lookup: CDR1 LGHDT, CDR2 YNNKEL (reference sequence). CDR3 sequence: CASSQVGSGVTGELFF. Written as DNA, the CDR3 is TGTGCCAGCAGCCAAGTGGGGTCAGGGGTTACCGGGGAGCTGTTTTTT.

This clonotype was observed at least ten times. The J gene is TRBJ2-2, the V gene TRBV20-1; 7 bases agree with TRBD1. The CDR3 loop spans 15 amino acids. Germline V lookup: CDR1 DFQATT, CDR2 SNEGSKA (reference sequence). Germline trimming cut 6 bases from V and 4 bases from J; bases unmatched to any gene: 11. The CDR3 nucleotides read TGCAGTGCCCAAGACGCTGCAGGGGGCACCGGGGAGCTGTTTTTT. Residues: CSAQDAAGGTGELFF.

This clonotype was seen a handful of times. The rearrangement links TRBV7-2 to TRBJ1-3; 8 nucleotides align to TRBD1. This CDR3 contains 15 residues. Germline CDR1 is SGHTA and CDR2 is FQGNSA. V lost 3 bases, J lost 7 bases, and 8 bases stayed unmatched. The CDR3 loop is CASSLRTGLRNTIYF. The DNA of the CDR3 is TGTGCCAGCAGCTTGCGGACAGGGTTGAGGAACACCATATATTTT.

This clonotype was observed many times. The chain uses TRBV2 and TRBJ2-5; D remains unclear. In germline, CDR1 is SNHLY, CDR2 FYNNEI. This CDR3 spans 14 amino acids. V was pared by 8 bases and J by 1 base, with 14 bases between. CDR3 nucleotides: TGTGCCAGCGGTAGGGAAAGGAGCCAAGAGACCCAGTACTTC. It yields the protein CASGRERSQETQYF.

This clonotype was seen repeatedly, ten times or more. The V gene is TRBV28, the J gene TRBJ2-7, with D uncertain. From germline, CDR1 is MDHEN and CDR2 SYDVKM. V dropped 5 bases and J dropped 3 bases, with 8 bases sitting between them. The CDR3 has 12 residues. In DNA, the CDR3 is TGTGCCAGCAGTCTCTCATACTACGAGCAGTACTTC. Translation: CASSLSYYEQYF.

The chain has TRBV18 and TRBJ2-3, with no clear D. V was shortened by 2 bases and J by 5 bases, with 11 bases between the two germline ends. The CDR3 is made up of 14 amino acids. The V gene's germline CDR1 is KGHSH and CDR2 LQKENI. The CDR3 DNA is TGTGCCAGCTCACCAGGCCCAACTGGAGATACGCAGTATTTT. Amino acid sequence: CASSPGPTGDTQYF.

This clonotype occurred a few times. Being one base from a much bigger clone, this may be a read error. The chain employs TRBV11-2 and TRBJ2-3; 10 bases are shared with TRBD1. The CDR3 is 16 amino acids. Germline trimming cut 4 bases from V and 5 bases from J; bases unmatched to any gene: 9. Germline CDR1 is SGHAT and CDR2 is FQNNGV. DNA for the CDR3: TGTGCCAGCAGCTATCTGGGACAGGGGTCGAGAGATACGCAGTATTTT. It translates to CASSYLGQGSRDTQYF.

The rearrangement links TRBV3-1 to TRBJ2-5; tentatively, D is TRBD2 (5 bases). Looked up from germline, CDR1 is LGHDT and CDR2 is YNNKEL (reference sequence). The CDR3 is 15 residues long. Trimming cost V 2 bases and J 5 bases, with 15 bases left between them. CDR3 loop: CASSQYSGRGETQYF. CDR3 DNA: TGTGCCAGCAGCCAATATTCGGGCCGAGGGGAGACCCAGTACTTC.

There are many counts of this clonotype. This chain uses TRBV28 with TRBJ2-7; 12 nucleotides match TRBD1. V trimming: 5 bases; J trimming: 6 bases; junction bases outside the gene matches: 8. CDR1 MDHEN and CDR2 SYDVKM come from the germline V gene. The CDR3 consists of 15 residues. CDR3 residues: CASSLSGTGGGEQYF. For the CDR3, the DNA is TGTGCCAGCAGTCTTTCCGGGACAGGGGGCGGCGAGCAGTACTTC.

This clonotype was seen repeatedly, ten times or more. This sequence joins TRBV2 and TRBJ2-1; TRBD2 matches at 9 bases. CDR1 is SNHLY and CDR2 is FYNNEI in the germline V gene. The CDR3 runs to 15 residues. With V trimmed by 2 bases and J by 8 bases, 7 bases remained unmatched. The CDR3 region has the DNA TGTGCCAGCAGTGAACGGGCTAGCGGGGTAGATGAGCAGTTCTTC. Protein: CASSERASGVDEQFF.

The chain employs TRBV27 and TRBJ1-4, with a possible D match to TRBD1 (6 bases). The CDR3 length is 15 residues. V lost 3 bases, J lost 4 bases, and 12 bases lay in between. Germline CDR1 is MNHEY and CDR2 is SMNVEV (reference sequence). This CDR3 reads CASSLGAGFNEKLFF. CDR3 coding DNA: TGTGCCAGCAGTTTGGGGGCGGGGTTTAATGAAAAACTGTTTTTT.

This clonotype turned up a few times. At one end, the junction sequence differs from germline, possibly due to a read error. The rearrangement uses TRBV10-2 and TRBJ1-2; unclear D gene. The CDR3 sequence is 12 residues long. In germline, CDR1 is WSHSY, CDR2 SAAADI. CDR3 residues: CASSETSYSYTF. For the CDR3, the DNA is TGCGCCAGCAGTGAAACATCCTATAGCTACACCTTC.

The chain uses TRBV20-1 and TRBJ1-3, with D tentatively TRBD1 (6 bases). Germline V CDR1 and CDR2: DFQATT, SNEGSKA (reference sequence). V lost 4 bases, J lost 3 bases, and 16 bases lay in between. This CDR3 is built from 15 residues. The CDR3 here is CSAIGDTYVGNTIYF. CDR3 nucleotides: TGCAGTGCTATTGGGGACACGTACGTTGGAAACACCATATATTTT.

In its sample, this clonotype was seen a few times. V and J are TRBV18 and TRBJ2-7; tentatively, D is TRBD1 (6 bases). The V gene lost 1 base and the J gene lost 4 bases, with 8 bases spanning the gap. There are 13 residues in the CDR3. Germline-derived CDR1 and CDR2 are KGHSH and LQKENI. The CDR3 spells CASSPRTVYEQYF. The CDR3 DNA reads TGTGCCAGCTCACCACGGACAGTTTACGAGCAGTACTTC.

This clonotype occurred a few times. A read error may account for a junction end that differs from germline. The V gene is TRBV7-8, the J gene TRBJ2-5, with 13 positions matching TRBD2. This CDR3 has 17 residues. From germline, CDR1 is SGHVS and CDR2 FQNEAQ. Here the CDR3 reads CASSPKSGTSGKETRYF. The CDR3 DNA sequence: TGTGCCAGCAGCCCTAAATCCGGGACTAGCGGGAAAGAGACCCGGTACTTC.

This clonotype was recorded at least ten times. The CDR3 reads CASRSGAHTQYF. CDR3 DNA: TGTGCCAGCAGATCAGGGGCCCATACGCAGTATTTT. The V call is TRBV11-2, the J call TRBJ2-3; TRBD1 is a possible D gene (6 bases). Germline-derived CDR1 and CDR2 are SGHAT and FQNNGV. The V gene lost 6 bases and the J gene lost 7 bases, with 11 bases spanning the gap. This CDR3 comprises 12 residues.

This clonotype was picked up many times. This chain links TRBV20-1 with TRBJ1-1; no firm D call. The V end lost 8 bases, the J end lost 5 bases, and 12 bases lay between the germline ends. The CDR3 spans 11 residues. Per germline, CDR1 DFQATT and CDR2 SNEGSKA (reference sequence). CDR3 protein: CSQSGWTEAFF. Here the CDR3 DNA reads TGCAGTCAAAGTGGGTGGACTGAAGCTTTCTTT.

This clonotype has ten or more counts. The V call is TRBV6-2 or TRBV6-3, the J call TRBJ1-5, with TRBD1 as a possible D gene (6 bases). The CDR3 runs to 15 residues. Germline V gene data show CDR1 as MNHEY and CDR2 as SVGEGT. The V end was cut by 4 bases, the J end by 2 bases, with 12 bases between. CDR3 coding DNA: TGTGCCAGCAGTTTCCCAGGGGAAGGCAATCAGCCCCAGCATTTT. It codes for CASSFPGEGNQPQHF.

Comment on this clonotype: This could be a read error, since a much larger clone is one nucleotide away. The V gene is TRBV20-1, the J gene TRBJ1-5; D may be TRBD1 (6 bases). Germline lookup yields CDR1 DFQATT and CDR2 SNEGSKA (reference sequence). Trimming shortened V by 0 bases and J by 2 bases, and 11 bases separated the two germline ends. This CDR3 contains 15 residues. The CDR3 nucleotides read TGCAGTGCTAGAGATCTGGGGGCCGGCAATCAGCCCCAGCATTTT. Encoded protein: CSARDLGAGNQPQHF.

This clonotype was detected only a few times. This chain connects TRBV4-1 to TRBJ2-1; TRBD2 matches at 13 bases. Germline V CDR1 and CDR2: MGHRA, YSYEKL. The CDR3 consists of 17 residues. J was trimmed by 10 bases and V by 2 bases; bases with no gene match: 11. This CDR3 is CASSQPPGTSGAREQFF. The CDR3 DNA sequence: TGCGCCAGCAGCCAACCCCCGGGGACTAGCGGGGCAAGGGAGCAGTTCTTC.

This rearrangement joins TRBV6-1 to TRBJ2-1; no reliable D call. CDR3 length: 14 residues. Germline CDR1 reads MNHNS; CDR2 reads SASEGT. V shed 3 bases and J shed 7 bases, with 13 bases lying between them. This CDR3 reads CASSELTIPNEQFF. The CDR3 DNA is TGTGCCAGCAGTGAGTTGACGATCCCAAATGAGCAGTTCTTC.

This clonotype has a count of ten or more. In DNA form, the CDR3 reads TGCAGCGCGGGGACGCGAGGTCTGGGAAGCGGGAGGAATGAGCAGTTCTTC. This gives the protein CSAGTRGLGSGRNEQFF. This rearrangement joins TRBV29-1 to TRBJ2-1, with 9 positions matching TRBD2. With V trimmed by 7 bases and J by 7 bases, 20 bases remained unmatched. Germline assignment: CDR1 SQVTM and CDR2 ANQGSEA. The CDR3 has 17 amino acids.

This clonotype has more than one count but fewer than ten. The rearrangement joins TRBV29-1 to TRBJ1-2; TRBD1 matches at 8 bases. J lost 3 bases, V lost 6 bases, and 6 bases had no gene match. Per the germline V gene, CDR1 is SQVTM and CDR2 is ANQGSEA. The length of the CDR3 is 13 residues. DNA for the CDR3: TGCAGCGTAACAGGGGGATCTGACTATGGCTACACCTTC. Protein sequence: CSVTGGSDYGYTF.